This entry describes one T cell receptor (beta chain). The CDR3 has 16 residues. Trimming at V came to 1 base and at J to 5 bases, leaving 7 bases not matched to a gene. From germline, CDR1 is LGHDT and CDR2 YNNKEL (reference sequence). The sample is drawn from a study of blood T cell repertoires in COVID-19. At the level of the study: The samples span acute and convalescent COVID-19 from the United States, Italy and Spain. T cells, B-cell-depleted T cells, or PBMCs provided the cDNA or gDNA that served as material.

The Seattle patients joined while their infection was active and were tracked longitudinally afterward. Authors' methods: The assay estimated nucleated cells by amplifying reference gene primers. Libraries were prepared by immunoSEQ multiplex PCR; TCRdb keeps only in-frame clonotypes and omits some of them. V, J and clone size reflect that table, while D and trimming were determined from the DNA. This table has 300,000 to 400,000 clones, under 90% appearing once. The sample taken for sequencing was peripheral blood. The chain links TRBV3-1 (or the pseudogene TRBV3-2) to TRBJ2-2; 7 bases are shared with TRBD2. The sequence was collected from a woman aged 25 to 39 with COVID-19, enrolled during active disease. This CDR3 reads CASSQAQLASTGELFF. The CDR3 DNA is TGTGCCAGCAGCCAAGCCCAACTAGCGAGTACCGGGGAGCTGTTTTTT.